This T cell receptor (beta chain) came from a study of cytomegalovirus exposure and HLA in healthy donors listed by TCRdb under 2017. Regarding the complete study: An earlier analysis of several hundred of the donors reported 250 to 300 Gb of sequence data and around 120 million unique TCR beta sequences from about 180 million T cells. An early release covering roughly 640 HLA-typed donors comprised about 320 gigabases of sequencing data and roughly 85 million unique TCR sequences. The genetic ancestry cluster associated with self-reported Caucasian donors included 80% to 90% of the 398 genotyped donors. The study aimed to test whether cataloging public T cell receptors could reveal signatures of past pathogen exposure. Using immunosequencing, the study profiled T cell repertoires from 666 subjects and related those repertoires to cytomegalovirus serostatus. Besides the first cohort of approximately 670 subjects, a separate validation cohort made up of over 100 different subjects was used. The study combined high-throughput TCR immunosequencing, statistical association of individual TCRs with disease status, and machine learning to predict cytomegalovirus infection status. A later analysis re-examined previously published TCR beta repertoires from several hundred donors and added high-resolution HLA genotyping to investigate patterns of TCR occurrence. The later analysis used no new phenotypic data to find candidate immune exposures, relying instead on TCR beta sequences and their occurrence across donors. In an earlier analysis of roughly 540 of the donors, high-throughput TCR beta sequencing was used to judge whether each TCR beta V gene segment behaved as functional or pseudogenic. Alongside the repertoire data, information on donor age, sex, ethnicity and CMV serostatus was compiled. A later genetic analysis took genome-wide SNP genotypes for about 55% of the 666 donors and used that subset as a discovery cohort. Every repertoire in the discovery cohort had been generated on one and the same sequencing platform. Both class I and class II loci were covered by HLA typing, at four-digit resolution. Typing coverage varied by locus: roughly 620-640 donors for A, B, C, DRB1 and DQB1; roughly 510 for DQA1; 606 for DPA1; 400 to 480 for DPB1. A few DR-DQ haplotypes were handled as single units for association and clustering because linkage in the cohort was strong. Among 398 genotyped donors of the cohort, an average of roughly 230,000 unique TCR beta nucleotide sequences was sequenced per donor, of which approximately 19% were non-productive. What the study reported, not specific to this receptor: The presence/absence analyses assumed that sequencing depth was roughly uniform across donors, and that assumption may not be true. An earlier analysis of approximately 600 of the donors showed that most TCR beta V segments appeared in productive rearrangements either about 87% or about 30% of the time, which broadly matched IMGT annotations. It was suggested by the authors that the approach could potentially be generalized to other disease states and immunological phenotypes. While some public TCRs were present in many individuals, most TCR sequences turned up only very rarely across donors. Immune exposure information for the cohort was limited to CMV serostatus. A further reported finding was that TCR beta sequences accurately predicted the HLA-A and HLA-B alleles for most subjects in the first cohort. Because counts were too low, 15 to 20 rarely observed V segments, including chromosome 9 orphons, were excluded from the earlier analysis of some 590 of the donors. In both the original and validation cohorts, the classifier was reported to diagnose cytomegalovirus status with high specificity and sensitivity. Linkage disequilibrium might explain the correlated functional status among segregating V segments, but an unknown experimental factor could not be ruled out. HLA typing was unavailable for some donors at each locus, so association tests used only the typed subset. According to a later analysis, TCR association rates differed among HLA loci, with DRB1 alleles showing the most associated TCRs and HLA-C alleles showing the fewest. Three of the identified cytomegalovirus-associated TCR beta chains were confirmed in vitro to be specific for cytomegalovirus antigens. In a later analysis, most CMV-associated TCR beta chains were found to appear HLA-restricted, with HLA associations seemingly driven largely by CMV exposure. In the study, 150 to 200 TCR beta chains were listed as associated with cytomegalovirus. When HLA alleles, especially DR and DQ, strongly co-occurred, attributing TCR associations to individual alleles was difficult. According to a later genetic analysis, donors in an Asian-associated ancestry cluster had fewer N-insertions in productive TCRs than the approximately 650-donor mean. A later analysis found that HLA-associated TCR beta chains were more clonally expanded and had lower generation probabilities than equally common non-associated chains. Some IMGT-functional V segments, including TRBV6-2 and TRBV6-3, could not be distinguished by the 87-base-pair reads and were therefore excluded. In a later analysis, several top co-occurrence clusters were reported to appear linked to parvovirus B19, influenza, CMV and Epstein-Barr virus. A later analysis associated about 17,000 TCR beta sequences with specific HLA alleles at a false discovery rate of 0.05. In this cohort, only TCR beta chains were sequenced, and detectable features were limited by the absence of alpha or paired-chain data. An association between a missense DCLRE1C variant and V-gene and J-gene trimming of TCR beta chains was found in a later genetic analysis and replicated in an independent cohort. A cluster of highly shared sequence variants was judged likely to represent a technical artifact of the sequencing pipeline.

Library preparation used the immunoSEQ multiplex PCR assay. For the multiplex PCR, a mixture combining 60 forward primers for TCR Vbeta segments and 13 reverse primers for TCR Jbeta segments was used. The CDR3 region of rearranged TCR beta genes was amplified from genomic DNA with a multiplex PCR assay. On the Illumina HiSeq System, the amplified TCR beta libraries were sequenced as 87-base-pair reads. Under the source paper's analysis protocol: A later analysis tallied around 82 million unique TCR beta chains across the 700 or so repertoires, and around 10 million of those chains were shared by two or more donors. Raw reads were error-corrected and collapsed into unique sequences with a nearest-neighbor algorithm that merged closely related sequences to remove PCR and sequencing errors. CDR3 sequences were aligned to IMGT reference sequences to assign V, D and J gene segments. For a sequence to be retained, a match of at least six nucleotides was required to both a V gene segment and a J gene segment. A rearrangement counted as productive if the CDR3 had no stop codons and remained in frame with V and J, and every other rearrangement counted as non-productive. Following IMGT convention, CDR3 was defined as the stretch from the second conserved V-encoded cysteine up to the conserved J-encoded phenylalanine. Sequences without an unambiguous match to a single V gene segment were excluded from the earlier analysis of approximately 600 of the donors. An earlier analysis of fewer than 750 of the donors called V segments functional above 56.7% productive rearrangements and segregating when the between-donor standard deviation exceeded 5%. A statistical classification framework was built to diagnose cytomegalovirus status from the catalog of TCR beta chain sequences. V and J gene assignment, in a later analysis, came from comparing TCR nucleotide sequences with IMGT/GENE-DB human TR gene sequences. Using the TCRdist pipeline, a later analysis assigned CDR3 sequences along with most-parsimonious VDJ recombination scenarios. A later analysis defined each TCR beta chain by its CDR3 amino acid sequence plus V-gene family, and excluded reads lacking a unique V-gene family. To address suspected cross-contamination and a sequencing artifact, a later analysis removed around 590 highly shared, low-generation-probability nucleotide sequences. For each public chain, a later analysis derived a clonal expansion index from normalized ranks of inferred template counts within each repertoire. In a later analysis, generation probabilities were computed with a VDJ recombination model fitted to out-of-frame rearrangements, and the resulting probabilities were checked against IGoR. A later analysis scored TCR-TCR, TCR-HLA and TCR-CMV co-occurrence with hypergeometric tests, applying a repertoire-size bias correction to TCR pairs. To estimate false discovery rates, a later analysis permuted the HLA or CMV assignments 20 times. In a later analysis, co-occurring TCRs were grouped with DBSCAN, and TCRdist sequence similarity was added when clustering was performed within HLA-allele-positive subsets. For co-occurrence clustering, repertoires with fewer than 30,000 or more than 120,000 public chains were excluded, along with roughly five repertoires with anomalous nucleotide sharing. In TCRdb, the immuneACCESS table is reduced to in-frame sequences with V and J assigned. These tables do not hold every clone; where another copy was compared, an unresolved V gene accounts for under half, and the others remain unexplained. V and J calls and clone size are copied from that table; D and trimming were computed from the DNA. A total of about 82,000 clones appear in this sample, 85% to 90% of them only once. The leading ten clones occupy around 2.3% of the sample.

The CDR3 starts with the cysteine, ends with the phenylalanine, and has 14 residues. The DNA shown is the 42-base CDR3, in frame from base 1. V ends up 0 bases short and J 6 bases short, with an unmatched junction base count of 0. From the germline V gene, CDR1 is SGHDT and CDR2 is YYEEEE. The cohort was made up of approximately 700 healthy bone marrow donors. At the time of sampling, all cohort members were nominally healthy, though unrecorded immune exposures were likely present. The donor tested CMV seronegative, placing the donor among the 300 to 400 seronegative members of the cohort. Every donor gave a peripheral blood sample, and the peripheral blood mononuclear cells from that sample were used for TCR beta sequencing. The Qiagen DNeasy Blood Extraction Kit was used to extract genomic DNA from the blood cell samples. Turning to this clone: Its antigen is currently not known. Within one base of it there is no much larger clone, and no base qualities were kept.

Sample: PBMCs. The chain is encoded by TRBV5-6 joined to TRBJ2-2; 9 bases in the middle match TRBD1. This TCR came from a man aged 18 to 29 in good health and CMV-seronegative. The CDR3 has the sequence CASSLGQGAGELFF. The base sequence is TGTGCCAGCAGCTTGGGACAGGGGGCCGGGGAGCTGTTTTTT.